These 29 T cell receptor beta chains share one sample of origin, sequenced in a study of shared clonotypes between healthy human individuals. Some clones are missing from TCRdb's copy, which holds only in-frame ones; the method was immunoSEQ multiplex PCR. The sample has 950,000 to 1,100,000 clones; about 70% are singletons. The material sequenced was memory CD4+ T cells sorted from blood. Subset specified: CD45RA-negative fraction. These receptors all stem from a man aged 18 to 29 in good health.

This sequence joins TRBV30 and TRBJ2-5; D might be TRBD1 (6 bases). The DNA end is a closer match to TRBJ2-7, so the J assignment may be wrong. The CDR3 contains 13 residues. Per germline, CDR1 GTSNPN and CDR2 SVGIG (reference sequence). CDR3 sequence (DNA): TGTGCCTGGAGTCCGGGCAGGGGATACGAGCAGTACTTC. Translation: CAWSPGRGYEQYF.

The rearrangement uses TRBV10-3 and TRBJ1-2; 8 bases are shared with TRBD1. Per germline, CDR1 ENHRY and CDR2 SYGVKD. Unmatched junction bases numbered 8, after V lost 6 bases and J lost 8 bases. The CDR3 extends over 13 amino acids. The CDR3, as DNA: TGTGCCATCAGAGTGGACAGGGCGGAGGGCTACACCTTC. As protein: CAIRVDRAEGYTF.

The rearrangement uses TRBV7-8 and TRBJ2-2, with D possibly TRBD1 on 6 matching bases. The CDR3 runs 16 residues. Per germline, CDR1 SGHVS and CDR2 FQNEAQ. The germline V and J ends were trimmed by 2 bases and 0 bases, with 10 bases remaining between them. The CDR3 protein is CASSLMTGANTGELFF. The CDR3 region has the DNA TGTGCCAGCAGCTTAATGACAGGAGCGAACACCGGGGAGCTGTTTTTT. The variable domain in full, with the rest retrieved from reference TRBV7-8 and TRBJ2-2, is GAGVSQSPRYKVAKRGQDVALRCDPISGHVSLFWYQQALGQGPEFLTYFQNEAQLDKSGLPSDRFFAERPEGSVSTLKIQRTQQEDSAVYLCASSLMTGANTGELFFGEGSRLTVL.

This clone came up a few times. The chain uses TRBV6-6 and TRBJ1-2; D is uncertain. The germline V gene has CDR1 MNHNY and CDR2 SVGAGI (reference sequence). V lost 5 bases and J lost 2, with 9 bases in between. This CDR3 contains 13 residues. CDR3 bases: TGTGCCAGCAGTAAAAAAGGGAACTATGGCTACACCTTC. Protein product: CASSKKGNYGYTF.

V is TRBV6-1 and J is TRBJ2-1; 9 bases are a match to TRBD1. The CDR3 sequence is 13 residues long. V was pared by 4 bases and J by 10 bases, with 5 bases of the junction left unmatched. The V gene's germline CDR1 is MNHNS and CDR2 SASEGT. The CDR3 nucleotides read TGTGCCAGCAGTGGCGACAGGGGGGGGGAGCAGTTCTTC. It encodes CASSGDRGGEQFF.

The V call is TRBV11-2, the J call TRBJ2-2; D is possibly TRBD1 (6 bases). V lost 2 bases, J lost 1 base, and 8 bases lay in between. This CDR3 has 15 residues. Germline V lookup: CDR1 SGHAT, CDR2 FQNNGV. CDR3 sequence reads: CASSLRGLNTGELFF. The CDR3 bases are TGTGCCAGCAGCTTAAGGGGGTTGAACACCGGGGAGCTGTTTTTT.

The genes are TRBV5-5 and TRBJ2-2; D is ambiguous. Germline CDR1 is SGHKS and CDR2 is YYEKEE (reference sequence). Trimming shortened V by 4 bases and J by 6 bases, and 7 bases separated the two germline ends. CDR3 size: 12 residues. The CDR3 reads CASSQISGELFF. DNA for the CDR3: TGTGCCAGCAGCCAAATATCCGGGGAGCTGTTTTTT.

The rearrangement links TRBV30 to TRBJ1-1, with D uncertain. The CDR3 sequence is 13 residues long. Germline V lookup: CDR1 GTSNPN, CDR2 SVGIG (reference sequence). V shed 3 bases and J shed 0 bases, with 8 bases lying between them. The CDR3 DNA reads as TGTGCCTGGAGGCTCTCGGTGAACACTGAAGCTTTCTTT. This sequence encodes CAWRLSVNTEAFF. The complete variable domain, with remaining parts taken from reference TRBV30 and TRBJ1-1, reads SQTIHQWPATLVQPVGSPLSLECTVEGTSNPNLYWYRQAAGRGLQLLFYSVGIGQISSEVPQNLSASRPQDRQFILSSKKLLLSDSGFYLCAWRLSVNTEAFFGQGTRLTVV.

The chain carries TRBV2 and TRBJ1-5, with a tentative D call TRBD1 (6 bases). This CDR3 contains 15 residues. V lost 0 bases to trimming and J lost 3 bases, with 9 bases between them. Germline V gives CDR1 SNHLY, CDR2 FYNNEI. The chain's CDR3 is CASSEASGANQPQHF. CDR3 nucleotide sequence: TGTGCCAGCAGTGAAGCGTCGGGGGCCAATCAGCCCCAGCATTTT.

This chain links TRBV11-2 with TRBJ2-7; 9 positions match TRBD2. Trimming removed 3 bases from V and 3 bases from J; junction bases left unmatched: 6. Germline CDR1 is SGHAT and CDR2 is FQNNGV. The CDR3 extends over 15 amino acids. CDR3 sequence reads: CASSFTRTSVYEQYF. In DNA form, the CDR3 reads TGTGCCAGCAGCTTTACTCGGACTAGCGTCTACGAGCAGTACTTC.

Details on this clone: This likely stems from a read error, as it lies one base from a far larger clone. The sample holds other DNA sequences that translate to the same CDR3. The V call is TRBV7-3, the J call TRBJ2-6, with D unclear. The germline V and J ends were trimmed by 0 bases and 1 base, with 4 bases remaining between them. The CDR3 is 15 residues long. CDR1 is SGHTA and CDR2 is FQGTGA in the germline V gene. This CDR3 reads CASSLTGSGANVLTF. The CDR3 DNA reads as TGTGCCAGCAGCTTAACAGGGTCTGGGGCCAACGTCCTGACTTTC.

About this clone: A read error likely explains this, since a far larger clone differs by one base. The identical CDR3 is also encoded by other nucleotide sequences in the sample. V is TRBV4-3 and J is TRBJ2-2; the match to TRBD1 covers 9 bases. Germline V gene lookup returns CDR1 LGHNA and CDR2 YSLEER. The CDR3 contains 15 residues. CDR3 nucleotide sequence: TGCGCTAGCAGCCGTGACAGGGGGTATACCGGGGAGCTGTTTTTT. Protein sequence: CASSRDRGYTGELFF.

The table lists this clone with a count of one. This chain links TRBV19 with TRBJ2-5; weak D call: TRBD2 (6 bases). Trimming took off 7 bases at V and 7 bases at J, with 13 bases between the two ends. CDR1 and CDR2 (germline): LNHDA, SQIVND (reference sequence). The CDR3 contains 12 residues. CDR3 DNA sequence: TGTGCCAGTACGGGACTTAGAGGGACCCAGTACTTC. Amino acids: CASTGLRGTQYF.

This chain uses TRBV19 with TRBJ1-1; D is unclear. This CDR3 region has 15 residues. Germline CDR1 reads LNHDA; CDR2 reads SQIVND (reference sequence). Trimming removed 3 bases at V and 0 bases at J, with 11 bases between. The DNA for the CDR3 is TGTGCCAGTAGTATTGCACCGGGCCTGAACACTGAAGCTTTCTTT. It is translated as CASSIAPGLNTEAFF.

The rearrangement links TRBV11-2 to TRBJ2-5; possible D gene TRBD2, 5 bases. CDR3 length: 14 amino acids. Trimming took off 6 bases at V and 8 bases at J, with 19 bases between the two ends. The V gene's germline CDR1 is SGHAT and CDR2 FQNNGV. The CDR3 nucleotides are TGTGCCAGCAGTTATCAGGACTCAATGAGAACCCAGTACTTC. Translated: CASSYQDSMRTQYF.

This clone was seen a handful of times. The same CDR3 is also encoded by other DNA sequences in this sample. This chain links TRBV11-1 with TRBJ2-7; D remains ambiguous. This CDR3 is built from 12 residues. Germline lookup yields CDR1 SGHAT and CDR2 FQDESV (reference sequence). V was trimmed by 5 bases and J by 2 bases, leaving 7 bases between them. The CDR3, as DNA: TGTGCCAGCAGCCTAAGCCCCTACGAGCAGTACTTC. Protein sequence: CASSLSPYEQYF.

This chain uses TRBV18 with TRBJ2-2, with D possibly being TRBD2 (6 bases). Germline values: CDR1 KGHSH, CDR2 LQKENI. CDR3 length: 14 amino acids. The V end lost 4 bases, the J end lost 4 bases, and 10 bases lay between the germline ends. CDR3 protein: CASSRLASTGELFF. In DNA form, the CDR3 reads TGTGCCAGCTCACGGCTAGCGAGCACCGGGGAGCTGTTTTTT.

This clone was picked up many times. CDR3 nucleotides: TGCGCCAGCAGCGGGAATTCCAGGGGCCAAGAGACCCAGTACTTC. It is translated as CASSGNSRGQETQYF. The chain recombines TRBV5-1 with TRBJ2-5; perhaps TRBD1 as D (6 bases). The CDR3 sequence is 15 residues long. V lost 4 bases and J 1 base, leaving 14 bases between the germline ends. CDR1 and CDR2 (germline): SGHRS, YFSETQ.

This chain links TRBV28 with TRBJ2-3; tentatively, D is TRBD2 (7 bases). Trimming took off 7 bases at V and 5 bases at J, with 16 bases between the two ends. This CDR3 has 14 residues. CDR1 is MDHEN and CDR2 is SYDVKM in the germline V gene. CDR3 coding DNA: TGTGCCAGCACAGGAGGGGGGGTTGGAGATACGCAGTATTTT. It codes for CASTGGGVGDTQYF.

This clone was counted a single time. Distinct nucleotide sequences in the sample also encode this CDR3. The chain has TRBV18 and TRBJ1-5, with TRBD1 matching over 7 bases. This CDR3 is built from 16 residues. The V segment lost 2 bases and the J segment 2 bases; nucleotides outside the gene matches: 6. Germline V gene data show CDR1 as KGHSH and CDR2 as LQKENI. CDR3 DNA: TGTGCCAGCTCACCAGAGCAGGGGGGCGGCAATCAGCCCCAGCATTTT. Amino acids: CASSPEQGGGNQPQHF.

This chain connects TRBV18 to TRBJ2-5; D perhaps matches TRBD2 (6 bases). The CDR3 consists of 14 residues. The germline V and J ends were trimmed by 2 bases and 7 bases, with 14 bases remaining between them. Looked up from germline, CDR1 is KGHSH and CDR2 is LQKENI. CDR3 sequence (DNA): TGTGCCAGCTCACCAGGGGGGACCGCAAGGACCCAGTACTTC. Its protein is CASSPGGTARTQYF. Full variable domain (rest looked up from reference TRBV18 and TRBJ2-5): NAGVMQNPRHLVRRRGQEARLRCSPMKGHSHVYWYRQLPEEGLKFMVYLQKENIIDESGMPKERFSAEFPKEGPSILRIQQVVRGDSAAYFCASSPGGTARTQYFGPGTRLLVL.

This clone was observed a handful of times. The identical CDR3 is also encoded by other nucleotide sequences in the sample. V is TRBV6-5 and J is TRBJ1-1, with D perhaps TRBD1 (6 bases). CDR1 and CDR2 (germline): MNHEY, SVGAGI. V shed 6 bases and J shed 0 bases, with 11 bases lying between them. This CDR3 has 14 residues. The CDR3 DNA sequence: TGTGCCAGCAGGGAGACAGGCTTGAACACTGAAGCTTTCTTT. This codes for CASRETGLNTEAFF.

V gene TRBV9 combines with J gene TRBJ1-4; D is possibly TRBD1 (6 bases). This CDR3 contains 15 residues. Germline V gene data show CDR1 as SGDLS and CDR2 as YYNGEE. V was cut by 0 bases and J by 3 bases, with 9 bases left in between. This CDR3 is CASSVAQGSNEKLFF. CDR3 nucleotides: TGTGCCAGCAGCGTAGCCCAGGGGTCTAATGAAAAACTGTTTTTT.

The V and J genes are TRBV5-4 and TRBJ2-7; D might be TRBD2 (6 bases). Trimming stripped 3 bases from V and 7 bases from J, with 17 bases between. CDR1 and CDR2 from the germline V gene are SGHNT and YYREEE (reference sequence). CDR3 length equals 14 residues. DNA for the CDR3: TGTGCCAGCAGCTCCGGGGGTCTTCGCAAAGAGCAGTACTTC. Residues: CASSSGGLRKEQYF.

This rearrangement joins TRBV6-1 to TRBJ1-4; TRBD1 matches 9 bases. The CDR3 totals 19 residues. Germline V CDR1 and CDR2: MNHNS, SASEGT. The J segment lost 0 bases and the V segment lost 0 bases, leaving 8 bases of the junction unmatched. CDR3 amino acids: CASSEAHGTGLATNEKLFF. CDR3 DNA sequence: TGTGCCAGCAGTGAAGCGCACGGGACAGGGCTTGCAACTAATGAAAAACTGTTTTTT.

This rearrangement joins TRBV4-3 to TRBJ2-3; a possible D gene is TRBD2 (6 bases). V shed 0 bases and J shed 5 bases, with 15 bases lying between them. The CDR3 is 16 amino acids. Germline V gene sequence: CDR1 LGHNA, CDR2 YSLEER. The CDR3 DNA follows: TGCGCCAGCAGCCAAGATGGAGGCGGGACGGGAGATACGCAGTATTTT. Translated: CASSQDGGGTGDTQYF.

Remarks on this clone: The sample carries other DNA sequences with the same CDR3. The chain recombines TRBV5-1 with TRBJ1-5, with 10 bases fitting TRBD1. V was pared by 0 bases and J by 5 bases, with 2 bases of the junction left unmatched. Germline lookup yields CDR1 SGHRS and CDR2 YFSETQ. This CDR3 has 15 residues. CDR3 sequence reads: CASSLEGQGYQPQHF. The CDR3 DNA reads TGCGCCAGCAGCTTGGAGGGACAGGGGTATCAGCCCCAGCATTTT.

This clone was seen many times. The V call is TRBV6-6, the J call TRBJ1-1, with D unresolved. The CDR3 covers 12 residues. Trimming took 2 bases from V and 7 from J, leaving 8 bases between them. Germline values: CDR1 MNHNY, CDR2 SVGAGI (reference sequence). CDR3 coding DNA: TGTGCCAGCAGTTACGGGGAAGTTGAAGCTTTCTTT. Protein sequence: CASSYGEVEAFF.

The J gene is TRBJ2-1, the V gene TRBV9, with 8 bases fitting TRBD2. The length of the CDR3 is 16 residues. CDR1 is SGDLS, CDR2 YYNGEE, per germline. The V and J ends lost 3 bases and 8 bases, in that order; junction bases with no gene match: 13. CDR3 coding DNA: TGTGCCAGCAGCGCAACCCTGGCGGGGGGTGGCGATGAGCAGTTCTTC. Translating gives CASSATLAGGGDEQFF.